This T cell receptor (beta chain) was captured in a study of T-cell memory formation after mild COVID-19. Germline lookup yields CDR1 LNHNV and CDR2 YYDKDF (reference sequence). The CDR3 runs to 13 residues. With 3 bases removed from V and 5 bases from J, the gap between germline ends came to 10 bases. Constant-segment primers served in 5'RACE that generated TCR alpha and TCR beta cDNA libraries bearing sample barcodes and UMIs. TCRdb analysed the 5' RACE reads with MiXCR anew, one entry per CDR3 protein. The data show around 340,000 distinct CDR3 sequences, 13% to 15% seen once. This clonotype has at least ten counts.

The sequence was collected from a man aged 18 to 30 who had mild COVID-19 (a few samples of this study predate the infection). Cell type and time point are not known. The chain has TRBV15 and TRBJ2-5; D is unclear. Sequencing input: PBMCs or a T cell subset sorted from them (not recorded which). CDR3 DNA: TGTGCCACCAGCAGTTCGGGTAGCGAGACCCAGTACTTC. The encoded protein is CATSSSGSETQYF.